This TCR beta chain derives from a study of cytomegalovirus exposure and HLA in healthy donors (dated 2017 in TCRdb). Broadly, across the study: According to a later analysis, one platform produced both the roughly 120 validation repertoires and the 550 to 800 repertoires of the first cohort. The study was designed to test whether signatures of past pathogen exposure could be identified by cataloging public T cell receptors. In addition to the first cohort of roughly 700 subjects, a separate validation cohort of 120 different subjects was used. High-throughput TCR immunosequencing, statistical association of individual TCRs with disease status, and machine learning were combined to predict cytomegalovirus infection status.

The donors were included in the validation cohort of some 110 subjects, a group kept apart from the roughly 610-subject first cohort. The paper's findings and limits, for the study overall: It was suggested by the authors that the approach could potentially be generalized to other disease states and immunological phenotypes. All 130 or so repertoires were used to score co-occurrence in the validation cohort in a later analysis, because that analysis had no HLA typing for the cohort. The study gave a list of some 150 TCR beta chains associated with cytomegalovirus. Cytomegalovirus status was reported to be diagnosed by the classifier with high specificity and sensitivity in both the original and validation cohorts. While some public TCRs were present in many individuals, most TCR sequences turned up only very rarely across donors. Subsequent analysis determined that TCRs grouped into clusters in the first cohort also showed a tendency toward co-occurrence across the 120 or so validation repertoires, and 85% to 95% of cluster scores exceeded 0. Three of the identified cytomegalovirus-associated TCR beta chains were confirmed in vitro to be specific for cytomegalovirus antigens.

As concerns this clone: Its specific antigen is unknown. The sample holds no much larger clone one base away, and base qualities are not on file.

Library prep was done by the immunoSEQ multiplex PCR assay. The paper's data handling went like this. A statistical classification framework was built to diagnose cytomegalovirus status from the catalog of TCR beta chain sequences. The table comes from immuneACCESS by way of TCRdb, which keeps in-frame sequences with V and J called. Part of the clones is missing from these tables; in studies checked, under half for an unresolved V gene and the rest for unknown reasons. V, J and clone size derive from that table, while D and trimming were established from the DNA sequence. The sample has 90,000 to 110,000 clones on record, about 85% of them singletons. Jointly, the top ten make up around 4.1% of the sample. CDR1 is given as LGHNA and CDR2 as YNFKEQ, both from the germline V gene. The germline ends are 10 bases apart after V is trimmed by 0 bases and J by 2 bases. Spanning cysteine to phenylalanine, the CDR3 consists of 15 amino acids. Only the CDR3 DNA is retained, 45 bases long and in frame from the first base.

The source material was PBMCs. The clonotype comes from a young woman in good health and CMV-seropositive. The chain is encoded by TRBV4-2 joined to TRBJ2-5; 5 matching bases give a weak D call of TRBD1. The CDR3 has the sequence CASSQEGLRQETQYF. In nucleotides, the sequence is TGTGCCAGCAGCCAAGAGGGGCTGAGACAAGAGACCCAGTACTTC.